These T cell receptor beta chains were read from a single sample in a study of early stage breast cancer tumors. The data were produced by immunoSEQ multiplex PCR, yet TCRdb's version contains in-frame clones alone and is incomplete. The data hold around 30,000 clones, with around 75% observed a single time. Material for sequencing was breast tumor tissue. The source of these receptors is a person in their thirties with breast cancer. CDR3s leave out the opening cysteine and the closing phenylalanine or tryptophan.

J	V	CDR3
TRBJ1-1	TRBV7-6	ASDKTGVDTEAF
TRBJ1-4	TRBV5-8	ASRLPGSESNEKLF
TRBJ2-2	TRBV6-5	ASSYWAANTGELF
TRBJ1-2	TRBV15	ATSRETGSTYGYT
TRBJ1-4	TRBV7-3	ASSQKNEKLF
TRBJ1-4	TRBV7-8	ASSLFRTGVGEKLF
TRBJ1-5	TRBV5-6	ASSLGTGIADQPQH
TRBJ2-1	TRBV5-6	ASSLVLDDEQF
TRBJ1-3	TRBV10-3	AIISGNTIY
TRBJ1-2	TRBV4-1	ASSQGQGGYGYT
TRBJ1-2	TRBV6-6	ASLQDRNPNYGYT
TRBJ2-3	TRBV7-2	ASSLEELAGGRDTQY
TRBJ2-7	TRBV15	ATSTAEDREVDEQY
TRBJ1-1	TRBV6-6	ASRRLWDTEAF
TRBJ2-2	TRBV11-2	ASSLFGGAGAAGELF
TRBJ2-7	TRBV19	ASSPLADGEQY
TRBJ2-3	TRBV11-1	ASSSRVRSSTDTQY
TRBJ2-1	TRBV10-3	AISGGLAGVNEQF
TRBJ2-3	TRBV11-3	ASSLGVGADTQY
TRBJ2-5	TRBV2	ASQRGGQETQY
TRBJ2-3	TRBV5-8	ASITGTSGLAGPDTQY
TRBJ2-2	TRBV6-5	ASSYAGDTGELF
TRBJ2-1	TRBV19	ASSIGGPYNEQF
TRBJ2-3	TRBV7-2	ASSSQGAGTQY
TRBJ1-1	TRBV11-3	ASSFGTANTEAF
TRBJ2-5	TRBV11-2	ASSLGLGGAASRETQY
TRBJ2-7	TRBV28	ASSSSGTGGGEQY
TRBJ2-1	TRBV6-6	ASTQPSNEQF
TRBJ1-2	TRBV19	ASLFGAGDFDGYT
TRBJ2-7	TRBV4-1	ASSLPSGGSHEQY
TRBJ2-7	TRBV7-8	ASSLSTSWNEQY
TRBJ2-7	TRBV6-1	ASSDMGAGAYEQY
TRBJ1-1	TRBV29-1	SVGTGNTEAF
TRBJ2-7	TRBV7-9	ASSLSSGSSYEQY
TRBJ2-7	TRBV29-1	SVIPPGTGYEQY
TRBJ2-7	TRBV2	ASTLQGPEEQY
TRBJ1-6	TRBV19	ASSNPNNSPLH
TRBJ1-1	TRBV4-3	ASSQDPSPGKWMNTEAF
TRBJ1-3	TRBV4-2	ASSQNTGKSGNTIY
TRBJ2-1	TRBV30	AWSVGRSGANEQF
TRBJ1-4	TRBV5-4	ASSVDREEKLF
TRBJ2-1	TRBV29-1	SVPDSLTDNEQF
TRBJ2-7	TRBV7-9	ASSPGTVPYEQY
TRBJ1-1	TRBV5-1	ASSVQGATEAF
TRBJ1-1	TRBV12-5	ASGAHTEAF
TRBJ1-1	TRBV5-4	ASSLGAGVNTEAF
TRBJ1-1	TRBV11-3	ASSPGGITEAF
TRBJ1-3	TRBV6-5	ASSTGPSGNTIY
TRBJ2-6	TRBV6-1	ASSEVSGGANVLT
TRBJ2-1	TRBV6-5	ASTNRDNYNEQF
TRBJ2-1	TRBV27	ASSPLGGRTYNEQF
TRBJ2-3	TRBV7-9	ASSLDLQRGTDTQY
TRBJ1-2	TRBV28	ASKQGSYGYT